A single sample is the source of the 2 T cell receptor beta chains below, sequenced in a study of tumor and adjacent non-tumor tissue in lung cancer. RNA was extracted from bulk tissue without any cell sorting. Distant lung tissue was collected more than 3 cm away from the tumor edge. A modified ARM-PCR protocol with three rounds of nested PCR amplified TCRbeta. TCRdb processed the multiplex PCR reads anew with MiXCR; each CDR3 protein has one entry. The sample lists 94,000 or so distinct CDR3 sequences; 75% to 85% were seen once. Sample: distant non-tumor lung tissue. The receptors were sampled from a woman aged 45 to 65 with non-small cell lung cancer.

In regard to this clonotype: This may stem from a read error, because a much larger clone lies one nucleotide away. The genes are TRBV5-1 and TRBJ2-1; no firm D call. The CDR3 spans 13 residues. Trimming removed 0 bases from V and 9 bases from J, with 10 bases in between. Germline V gives CDR1 SGHRS, CDR2 YFSETQ. The CDR3 region is CASSLVLFGEQFF. The CDR3 DNA is TGCGCCAGCAGCTTGGTCCTATTCGGTGAGCAGTTCTTC.

For this clonotype: A read error may produce the germline difference seen at one junction end. The genes are TRBV28 and TRBJ1-5; D ambiguous. CDR3 length equals 11 residues. The V gene's germline CDR1 is MDHEN and CDR2 SYDVKM. Here the CDR3 reads CASPLMAPQHF. The CDR3 DNA reads as TGTGCCAGTCCCCTAATGGCTCCCCAACATTTT.